The 2 T cell receptor beta chains given below trace back to one sample, sequenced in a study of shared clonotypes between healthy human individuals. The repertoire was sequenced with immunoSEQ multiplex PCR; TCRdb's copy has only in-frame clones and lacks some. The sample lists hundreds of thousands of clones; under 80% were seen once. The sequenced sample was memory CD4+ T cells sorted from blood. The subset here: CD45RA-negative fraction. The source of these receptors is a woman between 25 and 40 years old in good health.

This rearrangement joins TRBV19 to TRBJ2-1; 12 bases line up with TRBD2. The CDR3 contains 18 residues. Trimming at V came to 6 bases and at J to 5 bases, leaving 14 bases not matched to a gene. CDR1 and CDR2 (germline): LNHDA, SQIVND (reference sequence). The CDR3 spells CASRSREASGRVNNEQFF. CDR3 coding DNA: TGTGCCAGTAGAAGTCGGGAGGCTAGCGGGAGGGTAAACAATGAGCAGTTCTTC.

This clone appeared a few times. The identical CDR3 is also encoded by other nucleotide sequences in the sample. The chain employs TRBV19 and TRBJ2-3, with TRBD2 matching 8 bases. Germline V CDR1 and CDR2: LNHDA, SQIVND (reference sequence). Trimming removed 3 bases from V and 1 base from J; junction bases left unmatched: 3. The CDR3 covers 15 residues. In DNA form, the CDR3 reads TGTGCCAGTAGTATCACGGGAGGGGGCACAGATACGCAGTATTTT. Its protein product is CASSITGGGTDTQYF.